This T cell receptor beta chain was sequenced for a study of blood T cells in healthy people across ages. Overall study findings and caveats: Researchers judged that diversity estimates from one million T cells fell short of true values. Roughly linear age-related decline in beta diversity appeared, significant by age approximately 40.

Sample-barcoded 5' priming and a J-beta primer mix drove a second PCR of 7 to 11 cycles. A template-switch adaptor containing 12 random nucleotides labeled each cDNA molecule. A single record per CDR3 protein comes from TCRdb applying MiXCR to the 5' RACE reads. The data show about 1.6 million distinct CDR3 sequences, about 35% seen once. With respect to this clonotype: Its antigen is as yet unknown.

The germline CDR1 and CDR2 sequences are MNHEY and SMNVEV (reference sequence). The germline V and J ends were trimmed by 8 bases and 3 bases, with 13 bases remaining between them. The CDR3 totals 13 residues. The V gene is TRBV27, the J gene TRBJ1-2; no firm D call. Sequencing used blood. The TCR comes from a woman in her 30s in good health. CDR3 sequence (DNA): TGTGCCAGCGGCCCGGGAGAAGACTATGGCTACACCTTC. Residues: CASGPGEDYGYTF.